This T cell receptor (beta chain) was identified in a study of blood T cell repertoires in COVID-19. In the study overall: From the United States, Italy and Spain came samples of acute and convalescent COVID-19.

Produced via immunoSEQ multiplex PCR; TCRdb's table is partial and in-frame only. This sample has 56,000 or so clones; around 80% occur once, and the top ten carry about 3%. The trim removed 2 bases at V and 4 bases at J, leaving 10 bases unmatched. The germline V gene has CDR1 SGHDT and CDR2 YYEEEE. This CDR3 is built from 17 residues. Input material: peripheral blood. The chain is built from TRBV5-6 and TRBJ2-3; 10 bases align to TRBD2. This TCR came from a middle-aged man with acute or convalescent COVID-19. In DNA form, the CDR3 reads TGTGCCAGCAGCTTCCCGGGAGCGGGAGGGCCCTCAGATACGCAGTATTTT. This sequence encodes CASSFPGAGGPSDTQYF.